The entry below gives a single TCR beta chain sequence along with its context. The data are from a study of blood T cell repertoires in COVID-19. At the level of the study: Samples representing acute and convalescent COVID-19 were sourced from the United States, Italy and Spain. PBMCs, B-cell-depleted T cells, or T cells were the source of the cDNA or gDNA that made up the material.

With V trimmed by 5 bases and J by 6 bases, 6 bases remained unmatched. The CDR3 is made up of 14 amino acids. Looked up from germline, CDR1 is GTSNPN and CDR2 is SVGIG (reference sequence). Measured with immunoSEQ multiplex PCR; TCRdb has only the in-frame clones, and not every one. The table includes 380,000 or so clones, around 89% detected once. The sample consisted of peripheral blood. The origin of this receptor is a man aged 40-49 years with acute or convalescent COVID-19. The V gene is TRBV30, the J gene TRBJ1-5, with 11 bases identical to TRBD1. The CDR3 nucleotides are TGTGCCTGGGGGGACAGGGGGTCAAGTCAGCCCCAGCATTTT. It codes for CAWGDRGSSQPQHF.